This T cell receptor (beta chain) was recorded in a study of spatial heterogeneity in lung cancer. Study information: The average count in raw reads for each unique TCR and UMI combination exceeded nine appearances. Study-level findings and limits: More often at tumor resection than at routine follow-up, ubiquitous expanded tumor TCRs were detected in the blood.

The CDR3 runs to 16 residues. Germline loops: CDR1 MGHRA, CDR2 YSYEKL. Trimming left V 0 bases short and J 5 bases short, with 16 bases between. There are a few counts of this clonotype. Its antigen is unidentified. TCR cDNA molecules each carried a unique molecular identifier. TCRdb called the 5' RACE reads again in MiXCR, with one record for every CDR3 protein. This sample has 60,000 to 90,000 distinct CDR3 sequences; under 8.5% occur once, and the top ten carry roughly 6.4%. Time point in this sample: sample taken at primary tumor resection. Samples came from 60 to 75 TRACERx patients with untreated early-stage lung cancer.

The TCR was taken from a male donor with early-stage non-small cell lung cancer. The genes are TRBV4-1 and TRBJ1-1, with D possibly TRBD1 on 5 matching bases. Sequences were derived from PBMCs, sampled at surgery. DNA of the CDR3: TGCGCCAGCAGCCAAGATATAAGCAGGGAAGGGACTGAAGCTTTCTTT. This encodes CASSQDISREGTEAFF.